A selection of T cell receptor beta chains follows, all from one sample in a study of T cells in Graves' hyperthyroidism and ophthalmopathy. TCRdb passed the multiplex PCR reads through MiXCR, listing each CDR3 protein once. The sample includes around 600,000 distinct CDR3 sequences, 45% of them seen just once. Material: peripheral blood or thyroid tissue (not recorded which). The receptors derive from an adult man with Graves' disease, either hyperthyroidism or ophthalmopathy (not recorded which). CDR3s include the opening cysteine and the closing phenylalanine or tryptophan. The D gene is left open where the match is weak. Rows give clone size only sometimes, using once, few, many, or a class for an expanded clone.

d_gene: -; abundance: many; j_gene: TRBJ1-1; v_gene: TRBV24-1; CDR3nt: TGTGCCACCAGTGATCCGGACAGCGGGGCTTTCTTT; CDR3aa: CATSDPDSGAFF
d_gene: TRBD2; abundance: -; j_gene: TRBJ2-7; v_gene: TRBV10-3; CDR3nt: TGTGCCATCAGTGGCCCCAGGACTAGCGGGGACGAGCAGTACTTC; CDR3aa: CAISGPRTSGDEQYF
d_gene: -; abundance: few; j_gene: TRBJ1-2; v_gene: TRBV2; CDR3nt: TGTGCCAGCAGTGAAGGCAGGGTCGGCTATGGCTACACCTTC; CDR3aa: CASSEGRVGYGYTF
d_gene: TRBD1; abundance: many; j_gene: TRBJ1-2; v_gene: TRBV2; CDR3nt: TGTGCCAGCAGGGACAGGGGTACATTCGGCTATGGCTACACCTTC; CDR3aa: CASRDRGTFGYGYTF
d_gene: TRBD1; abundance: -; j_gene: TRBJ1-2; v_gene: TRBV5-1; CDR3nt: TGCGCCAGCAGCTCTACCGGGACAGACTATGGCTACACCTTC; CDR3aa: CASSSTGTDYGYTF
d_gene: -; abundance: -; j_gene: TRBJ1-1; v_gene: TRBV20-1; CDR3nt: TGCAGTACCGGGACTGAGAACACTGAAGCTTTCTTT; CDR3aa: CSTGTENTEAFF
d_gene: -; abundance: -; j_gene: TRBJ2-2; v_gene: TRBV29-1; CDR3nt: TGCAGCGTTTCGGGACGGATGAACACCGGGGAGCTGTTTTTT; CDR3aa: CSVSGRMNTGELFF
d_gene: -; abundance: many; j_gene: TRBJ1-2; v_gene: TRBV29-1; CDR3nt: TGCAGCGTTAGTCCGGTTGTAGGGAGTGGCTACACCTTC; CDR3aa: CSVSPVVGSGYTF
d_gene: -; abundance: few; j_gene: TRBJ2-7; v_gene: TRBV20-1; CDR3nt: TGCAGTGCGCCGCAAAGGGGGGGTTCCTACGAGCAGTACTTC; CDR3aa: CSAPQRGGSYEQYF
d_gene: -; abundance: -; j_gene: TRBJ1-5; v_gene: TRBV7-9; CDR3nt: TGTGCCAGCTATTCGACAGGCCAACAGCCCCAGCATTTT; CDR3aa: CASYSTGQQPQHF
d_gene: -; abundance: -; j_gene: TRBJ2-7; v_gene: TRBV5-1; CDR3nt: TGCGCCAGCAGCTTGGTTCTGGGCACCTACGAGCAGTACTTC; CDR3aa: CASSLVLGTYEQYF
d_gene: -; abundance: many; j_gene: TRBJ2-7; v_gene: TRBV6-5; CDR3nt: TGTGCCAGCAGTCAGACAGGATACGAGCAGTACTTC; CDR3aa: CASSQTGYEQYF
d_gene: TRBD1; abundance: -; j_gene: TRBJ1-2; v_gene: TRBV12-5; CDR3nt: TGTGCTAGTGGCCCAACAGGGGTTGGCTATGGCTACACCTTC; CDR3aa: CASGPTGVGYGYTF
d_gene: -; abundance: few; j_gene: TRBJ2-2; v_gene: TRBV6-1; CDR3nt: TGTGCCAGCACTCCCGGGGCCGGGGAGCTGTTTTTT; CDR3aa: CASTPGAGELFF
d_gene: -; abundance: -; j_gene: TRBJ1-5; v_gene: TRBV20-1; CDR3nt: TGCAGTGCTAGACTTAACACGGCTCAGCCCCAGCATTTT; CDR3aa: CSARLNTAQPQHF
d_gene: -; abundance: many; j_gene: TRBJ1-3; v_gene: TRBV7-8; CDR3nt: TGTGCCAGCAGCTTAGGTGATTACCACTCTGGAAACACCATATATTTT; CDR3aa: CASSLGDYHSGNTIYF
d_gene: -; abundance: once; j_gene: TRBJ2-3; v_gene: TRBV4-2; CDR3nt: TGTGCCAGCAGCCCCAGTAGGGGGGGCCACGGCACAGATACGCAGTATTTT; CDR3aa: CASSPSRGGHGTDTQYF
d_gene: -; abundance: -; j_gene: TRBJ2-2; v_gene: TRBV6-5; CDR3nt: TGTGCCAGCAGGGGGCAATGGGACTTTAACACCGGGGAGCTGTTTTTT; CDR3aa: CASRGQWDFNTGELFF
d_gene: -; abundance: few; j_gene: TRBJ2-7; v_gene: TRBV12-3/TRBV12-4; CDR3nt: TGTGCCAGCAGCGAAGAGACAGTGGCCGAGCAGTACTTC; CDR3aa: CASSEETVAEQYF
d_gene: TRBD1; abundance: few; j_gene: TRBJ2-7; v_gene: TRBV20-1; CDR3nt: TGCAGTGCTAGAGATTGGGGGACAGGGTCGGGCTACGAGCAGTACTTC; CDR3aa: CSARDWGTGSGYEQYF
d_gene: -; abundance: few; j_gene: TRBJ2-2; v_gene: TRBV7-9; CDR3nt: TGTGCCAGCAGCCCCAGACTAGGGACTAACACCGGGGAGCTGTTTTTT; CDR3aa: CASSPRLGTNTGELFF
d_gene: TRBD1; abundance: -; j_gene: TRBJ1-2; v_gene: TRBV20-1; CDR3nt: TGCAGTGCCTTGGACAGGGTTGGTGGCTACACCTTC; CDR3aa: CSALDRVGGYTF
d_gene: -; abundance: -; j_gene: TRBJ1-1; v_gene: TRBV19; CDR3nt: TGTGCCAGTAGTGCCTCGGGCACTGAAGCTTTCTTT; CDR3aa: CASSASGTEAFF
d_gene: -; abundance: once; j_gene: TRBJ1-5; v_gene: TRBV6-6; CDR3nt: TGTGCCAGCAGTTCCCAGGGGACCCGCAATCAGCCCCAGCATTTT; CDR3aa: CASSSQGTRNQPQHF
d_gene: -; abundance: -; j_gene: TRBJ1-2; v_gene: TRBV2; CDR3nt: TGTGCCAGCAGCTACCGGGACATAAATAACTATGGCTACACCTTC; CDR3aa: CASSYRDINNYGYTF
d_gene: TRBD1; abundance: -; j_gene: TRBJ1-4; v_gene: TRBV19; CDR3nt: TGTGCCTGCGGACAGGGGGCTAATGAAAAACTGTTTTTT; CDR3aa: CACGQGANEKLFF
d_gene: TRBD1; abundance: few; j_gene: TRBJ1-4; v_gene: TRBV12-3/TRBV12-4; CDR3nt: TGTGCCAGCAGCGGGACAGGTGTCAATGAAAAACTGTTTTTT; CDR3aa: CASSGTGVNEKLFF
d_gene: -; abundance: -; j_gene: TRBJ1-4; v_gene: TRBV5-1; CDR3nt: TGTGCCAGCAGCTATGGCGGTGAGGCTTGGGAAAAACTGTTTTTT; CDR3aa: CASSYGGEAWEKLFF
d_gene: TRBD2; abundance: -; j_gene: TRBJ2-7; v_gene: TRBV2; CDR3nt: TGTGCCAGCAGTTACGGCGGGAGCTCCTACGAGCAGTACTTC; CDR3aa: CASSYGGSSYEQYF
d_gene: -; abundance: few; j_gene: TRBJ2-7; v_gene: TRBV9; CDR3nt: TGTGCCAGCAGCCCCCCGACTAGTTACGAGCAGTACTTC; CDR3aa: CASSPPTSYEQYF
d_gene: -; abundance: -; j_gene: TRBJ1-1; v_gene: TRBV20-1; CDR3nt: TGCAGTGCTAAGGGAGGGGACACTGAAGCTTTCTTT; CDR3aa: CSAKGGDTEAFF
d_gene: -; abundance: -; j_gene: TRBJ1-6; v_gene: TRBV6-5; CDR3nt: TGTGCCAGCAGTTACTCGGCTATAGCATGGAATTCACCCCTCCACTTT; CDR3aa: CASSYSAIAWNSPLHF
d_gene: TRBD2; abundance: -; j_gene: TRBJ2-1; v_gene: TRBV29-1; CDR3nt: TGCAGCGTTGAAGATCTCGGAACTAGCGGGCACTACAATGAGCAGTTCTTC; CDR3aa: CSVEDLGTSGHYNEQFF
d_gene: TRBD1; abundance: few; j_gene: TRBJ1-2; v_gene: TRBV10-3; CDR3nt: TGTGCCATCAGTGAGTCCCCTTTGACAGGGTATGATGGCTACACCTTC; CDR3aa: CAISESPLTGYDGYTF
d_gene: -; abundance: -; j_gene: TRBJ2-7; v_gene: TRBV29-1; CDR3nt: TGCAGCGAGTATGGACTCGGACCCTACGAGCAGTACTTC; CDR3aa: CSEYGLGPYEQYF
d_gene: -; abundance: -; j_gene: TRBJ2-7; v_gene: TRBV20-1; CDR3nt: TGCAGTGCTACCTCCCTGGAGTCGACCTACGAGCAGTACTTC; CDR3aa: CSATSLESTYEQYF
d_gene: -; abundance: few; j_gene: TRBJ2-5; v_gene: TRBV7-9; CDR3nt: TGTGCCAGCAGCTTAGGAAGGGTTACAGAAGAGACCCAGTACTTC; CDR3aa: CASSLGRVTEETQYF
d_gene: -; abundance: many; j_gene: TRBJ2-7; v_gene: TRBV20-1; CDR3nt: TGCAGTGCTAGAGATCGGATAGACGAGCAGTACTTC; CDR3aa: CSARDRIDEQYF
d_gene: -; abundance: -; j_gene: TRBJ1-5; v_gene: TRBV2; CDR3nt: TGTGCCAGCAGTGGTTTGCTCCAGGGATTGGTAGGCCCCCAGCATTTT; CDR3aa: CASSGLLQGLVGPQHF
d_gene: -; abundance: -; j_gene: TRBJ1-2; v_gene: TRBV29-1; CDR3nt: TGCAGCTTGCCAGACAATAACTATCGCTACACCTTC; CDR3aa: CSLPDNNYRYTF
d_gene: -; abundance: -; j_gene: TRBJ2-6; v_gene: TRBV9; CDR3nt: TGTGCCAGCAGCGTAGAGGCGCGGTGGGCCAACGTCCTGACTTTC; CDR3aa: CASSVEARWANVLTF
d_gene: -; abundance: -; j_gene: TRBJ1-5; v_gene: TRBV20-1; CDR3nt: TGCAGTGCTAGAGTCGTAGAGGCCAGCAATCAGCCCCAGCATTTT; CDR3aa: CSARVVEASNQPQHF
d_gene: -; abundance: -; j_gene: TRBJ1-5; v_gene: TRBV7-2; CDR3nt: TGTGCCAGCAGCCCGGAACAGTCCGGCAATCAGCCCCAGCATTTT; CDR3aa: CASSPEQSGNQPQHF
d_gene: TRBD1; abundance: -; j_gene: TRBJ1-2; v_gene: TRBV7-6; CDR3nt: TGTGCCAGCAGCGTGCGGGCCGGACAGGGGTTCTATGGCTACACCTTC; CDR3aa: CASSVRAGQGFYGYTF
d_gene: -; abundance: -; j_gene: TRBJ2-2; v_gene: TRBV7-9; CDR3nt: TGTGCCAGCAGCCCATTTGGAGGTGAACGGACCGGGGAGCTGTTTTTT; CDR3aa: CASSPFGGERTGELFF
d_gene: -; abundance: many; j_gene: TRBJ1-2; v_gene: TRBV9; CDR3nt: TGTGCCAGCAGGAGGGACGGTGACTATGGCTACACCTTC; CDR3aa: CASRRDGDYGYTF
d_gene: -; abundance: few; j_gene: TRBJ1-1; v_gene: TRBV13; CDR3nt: TGTGCCAGCAGCTCCCTCCGGCCAAACACTGAAGCTTTCTTT; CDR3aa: CASSSLRPNTEAFF
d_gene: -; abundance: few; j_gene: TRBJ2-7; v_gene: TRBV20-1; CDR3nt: TGCAGTGCTAGGTGGATCAATTACGAGCAGTACTTC; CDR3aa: CSARWINYEQYF
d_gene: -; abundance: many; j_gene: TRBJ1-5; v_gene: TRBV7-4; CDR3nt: TGTGCCAGCCCGCTAGACGGGGGGCAGAGCAATCAGCCCCAGCATTTT; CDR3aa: CASPLDGGQSNQPQHF
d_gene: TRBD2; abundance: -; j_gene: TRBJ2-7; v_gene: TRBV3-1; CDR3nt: TGTGCCAGCAGCCAAGATCGTAACGAACAGCGGGGCGCCTACGAGCAGTACTTC; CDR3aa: CASSQDRNEQRGAYEQYF
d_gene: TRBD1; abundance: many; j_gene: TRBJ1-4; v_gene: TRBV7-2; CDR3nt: TGTGCCAGCAGCATCGGGACAGCTAATGAAAAACTGTTTTTT; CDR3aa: CASSIGTANEKLFF
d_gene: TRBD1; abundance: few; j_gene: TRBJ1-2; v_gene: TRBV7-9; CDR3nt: TGTGCCAGCAGCTCGGACAGGGATTTTGGCTACACCTTC; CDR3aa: CASSSDRDFGYTF
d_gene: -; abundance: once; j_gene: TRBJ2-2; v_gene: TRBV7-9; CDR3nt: TGTGTCAGCAGCATGAGGCGGGAGAACACCGGGGAGCTGTTTTTT; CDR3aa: CVSSMRRENTGELFF
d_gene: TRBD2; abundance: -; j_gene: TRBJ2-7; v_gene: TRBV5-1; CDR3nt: TGCGCCAGCAGACAAGCCTCCGGGACTAGCCTCTCCTACGAGCAGTACTTC; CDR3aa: CASRQASGTSLSYEQYF
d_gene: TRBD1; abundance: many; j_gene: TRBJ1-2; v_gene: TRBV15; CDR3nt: TGTGCCACCAGCAGAGATACAGGGGGCGCTTATGGCTACACCTTC; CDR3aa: CATSRDTGGAYGYTF
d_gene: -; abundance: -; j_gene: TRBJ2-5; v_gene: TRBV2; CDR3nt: TGTGCCAGCAGTGGGCTAGCGCGGGGAGAGACCCAGTACTTC; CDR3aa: CASSGLARGETQYF
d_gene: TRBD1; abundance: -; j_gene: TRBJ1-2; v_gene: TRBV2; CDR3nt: TGTGCCAGCATTGACAGGGGGTTCAACTATGGCTACACCTTC; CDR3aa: CASIDRGFNYGYTF